A single sample is the source of the 7 T cell receptor beta chains below, sequenced in a study of shared clonotypes between healthy human individuals. The protocol was immunoSEQ multiplex PCR, while the TCRdb copy is restricted to in-frame clones and leaves out a portion. The data contain about 1.1 million clones, around three quarters of them seen just once; the ten biggest clones take up roughly 0.82%. Sequenced material: memory CD4+ T cells from PBMCs. Subset in this sample: CD45RA-negative fraction. The receptors were sampled from a young man in good health. Some clones in this sample may be carry-over from other donors' samples.

The rearrangement links TRBV7-2 to TRBJ2-1, with D possibly being TRBD1 or TRBD2 (6 bases each). The CDR3 spans 15 residues. CDR1 and CDR2 (germline): SGHTA, FQGNSA. Trimming cost V 1 base and J 2 bases, with 9 bases left between them. The CDR3 region has the DNA TGTGCCAGCAGCTTAGACGGGGGCGCCTACAATGAGCAGTTCTTC. It translates to CASSLDGGAYNEQFF.

There are a few counts of this clone. This chain joins TRBV5-1 and TRBJ2-2; no clear D gene. The CDR3 totals 13 residues. V lost 7 bases and J lost 2, with 9 bases in between. The germline gives CDR1 SGHRS, CDR2 YFSETQ. CDR3 DNA sequence: TGCGCCAGCGAGAAGGGCAACACCGGGGAGCTGTTTTTT. This sequence encodes CASEKGNTGELFF.

This chain joins TRBV18 and TRBJ2-5; 9 bases agree with TRBD1. There are 15 residues in the CDR3. J gave up 6 bases and V 1 base, and 6 bases lay outside the gene matches. Germline V CDR1 and CDR2: KGHSH, LQKENI. The CDR3, as DNA: TGTGCCAGCTCACCACTAGGGACAGGGACCCAGACCCAGTACTTC. This codes for CASSPLGTGTQTQYF.

In regard to this clone: Other DNA sequences in the sample encode the same CDR3. The chain uses TRBV7-2 and TRBJ2-1; D not resolved. Per germline, CDR1 SGHTA and CDR2 FQGNSA. This CDR3 spans 13 amino acids. Trimming removed 3 bases at V and 4 bases at J, with 7 bases between. The CDR3 is CASSLITYNEQFF. The CDR3 bases are TGTGCCAGCAGCTTGATTACTTACAATGAGCAGTTCTTC.

V usage is TRBV28 and J usage is TRBJ2-3; TRBD1 aligns across 8 bases. The CDR3 spans 13 residues. V lost 7 bases, J lost 5 bases, and 5 bases stayed unmatched. Germline V CDR1 and CDR2: MDHEN, SYDVKM. The CDR3 is CASIDRGKDTQYF. CDR3 bases: TGTGCCAGCATCGACAGGGGCAAAGATACGCAGTATTTT.

As regards this clone: A far larger clone is one nucleotide away, so this likely arose from a read error. The gene calls are TRBV14 and TRBJ1-1; 7 nucleotides align to TRBD1. V dropped 3 bases and J dropped 4; count of bases not matched to a gene: 11. This CDR3 contains 16 residues. Germline V CDR1 and CDR2: SGHDN, FVKESK. The CDR3 spells CASSHGTAKGGTEAFF. The CDR3 region has the DNA TGTGCCAGCAGCCACGGGACAGCCAAGGGTGGCACTGAAGCTTTCTTT.

This rearrangement joins TRBV28 to TRBJ2-7, with D perhaps TRBD2 (5 bases). Per the germline V gene, CDR1 is MDHEN and CDR2 is SYDVKM. This CDR3 contains 12 residues. V was clipped by 5 bases and J by 6 bases, with 11 bases between them. CDR3 in amino acids: CASSPQAGEQYF. Written as DNA, the CDR3 is TGTGCCAGCAGTCCTCAGGCGGGCGAGCAGTACTTC.